This T cell receptor (beta chain) came from a study of cytomegalovirus exposure and HLA in healthy donors. Concerning this clone: Its antigen is undetermined.

Germline lookup yields CDR1 MDHEN and CDR2 SYDVKM. There are 14 residues in the CDR3. V lost 3 bases, J lost 7 bases, and 12 bases lay in between. Primers: 60 Vbeta forward and 13 Jbeta reverse. Data came from immunoSEQ multiplex PCR; TCRdb stores just in-frame clones and leaves some out. The sample yields some 110,000 clones, roughly 80% seen once. Overall study results and limits: Further analysis, carried out later, found HLA-associated TCR beta chains more clonally expanded than equally common other chains. Most of the TCR beta V segments (in an earlier analysis) were productive either about 90% or about 30% of the time. Common viral pathogens (according to a later analysis) appeared linked to several of the most significant clusters. Later work associated roughly 17,000 TCR beta sequences with HLA alleles at 0.05 false discovery rate.

V usage is TRBV28 and J usage is TRBJ1-4; weak D call: TRBD1 (5 bases). This TCR came from a man in his thirties or forties in good health and CMV-seronegative. Sequencing was carried out using PBMCs. CDR3 protein: CASSLGGWGEKLFF. DNA for the CDR3: TGTGCCAGCAGTTTGGGGGGTTGGGGTGAAAAACTGTTTTTT.